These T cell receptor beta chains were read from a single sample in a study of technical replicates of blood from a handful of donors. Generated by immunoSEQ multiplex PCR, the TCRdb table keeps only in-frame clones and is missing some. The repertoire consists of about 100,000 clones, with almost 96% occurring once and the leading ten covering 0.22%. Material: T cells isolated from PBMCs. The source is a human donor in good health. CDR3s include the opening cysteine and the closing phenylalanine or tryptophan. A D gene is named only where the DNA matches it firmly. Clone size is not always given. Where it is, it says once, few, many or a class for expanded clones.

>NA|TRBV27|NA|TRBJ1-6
TGTGCCAGCAAATATCTAGGAGGGACGGGGGGTCCCTCCTATAATTCACCCCTCCACTTT
CASKYLGGTGGPSYNSPLHF
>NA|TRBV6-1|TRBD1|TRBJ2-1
TGTGCCAGCAGTGCCTTTGGGACAGGGAGCAATGAGCAGTTCTTC
CASSAFGTGSNEQFF
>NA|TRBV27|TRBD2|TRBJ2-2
TGTGCCAGCAGTTTACTAGCGGGAGTTCCCGGGGAGCTGTTTTTT
CASSLLAGVPGELFF
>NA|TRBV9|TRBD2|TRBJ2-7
TGTGCCAGCAGCTCAAGTGGAGGACTAGCGTCCCACGAGCAGTACTTC
CASSSSGGLASHEQYF
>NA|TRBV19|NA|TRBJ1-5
TGTGCCAGTAGTATTAGTGGCCAGGGCGGCAATCAGCCCCAGCATTTT
CASSISGQGGNQPQHF
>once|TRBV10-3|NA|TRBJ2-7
TGTGCCATCAGGAATAGCGGAGGATCTACGGAAGAGCAGTACTTC
CAIRNSGGSTEEQYF
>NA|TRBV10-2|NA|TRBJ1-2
TGCGCCAGCAGTGAGAGTTACAGGAGCCTTAACTATGGCTACACCTTC
CASSESYRSLNYGYTF
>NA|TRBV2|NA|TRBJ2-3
TGTGCCAGCATCCAGGGACATCAGCGACCCGATACGCAGTATTTT
CASIQGHQRPDTQYF
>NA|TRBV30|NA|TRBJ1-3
TGTGCCTGCCCCCAAGGTGCGGGGAATGGAAACACCATATATTTT
CACPQGAGNGNTIYF
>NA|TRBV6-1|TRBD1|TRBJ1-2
TGTGCCAGCAGGCCAGCCTTGACAGGGCGGGGTGGCTACACCTTC
CASRPALTGRGGYTF
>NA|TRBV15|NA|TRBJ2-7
TGTGCCACCAGCAGAGATTGGCGGTACGAGCAGTACTTC
CATSRDWRYEQYF
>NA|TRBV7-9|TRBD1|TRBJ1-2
TGTGCCAGCAGCTTAGTCTCCGGTTTAACAGGGGCTTTCTATGGCTACACCTTC
CASSLVSGLTGAFYGYTF
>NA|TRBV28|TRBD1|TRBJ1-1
TGTGCCAGCAGTCGCCGGACAGGGACAGGCTCTGCTTTCTTT
CASSRRTGTGSAFF
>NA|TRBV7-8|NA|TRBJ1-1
TGTGCCAGCAGCTTAGTGAACCTCAGAGGGAGTGGGACTGAAGCTTTCTTT
CASSLVNLRGSGTEAFF
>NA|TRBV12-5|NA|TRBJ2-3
TGTGCTAGTGGTTTGGGAATCGGGACACTGAGACCGGATACGCAGTATTTT
CASGLGIGTLRPDTQYF
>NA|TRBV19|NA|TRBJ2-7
TGTGCCAGTAGTGCCTCCCTAGCGTACTCCTACGAGCAGTACTTC
CASSASLAYSYEQYF
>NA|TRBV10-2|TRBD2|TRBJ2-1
TGCGCCAGCAGGAAGGGACTAGCGGGAAGTTCGAGCTCCTACAATGAGCAGTTCTTC
CASRKGLAGSSSSYNEQFF
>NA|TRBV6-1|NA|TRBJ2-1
TGTGCCAGCAGTTTATCGTGGCAGGTTTTTCAGTTCTTC
CASSLSWQVFQFF
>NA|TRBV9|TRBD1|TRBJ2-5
TGTGCCAGCAGCGAGGGACAGGGGGAGACCCAGTACTTC
CASSEGQGETQYF
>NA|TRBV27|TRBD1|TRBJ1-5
TGTGCCAGCAGTACTCTTCGGTGGGTCGGGACAGGGGGCAAGAATCAGCCCCAGCATTTT
CASSTLRWVGTGGKNQPQHF
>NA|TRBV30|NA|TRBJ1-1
TGTGCCTGGAGTGTACACGGTTGGCGGCAGATTAACACTGAAGCTTTCTTT
CAWSVHGWRQINTEAFF
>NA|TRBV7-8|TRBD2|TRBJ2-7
TGTGCCAGCAGAGACCCGGGACTAGCGGGAGCCTACGAGCAGTACTTC
CASRDPGLAGAYEQYF
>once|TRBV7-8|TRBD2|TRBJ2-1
TGTGCCAGCAGCCCCGGGACTAGCGGGTACAATGAGCAGTTCTTC
CASSPGTSGYNEQFF
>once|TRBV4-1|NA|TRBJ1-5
TGCGCCAGCAGCCAAAAAGAGGGATATCAGCCCCAGCATTTT
CASSQKEGYQPQHF
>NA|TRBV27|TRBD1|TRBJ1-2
TGTGCCAGCAAACCGGGACAGGGAAACTATGGCTACACCTTC
CASKPGQGNYGYTF
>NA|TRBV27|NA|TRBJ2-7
TGTGCCAGCAGTATTATATACGGCGAGGGATCGGCGGAGCAGTACTTC
CASSIIYGEGSAEQYF
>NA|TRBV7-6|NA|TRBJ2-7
TGTGCCAGCAGCCCGAGTGGAGGCAGGGGCGAGCAGTACTTC
CASSPSGGRGEQYF
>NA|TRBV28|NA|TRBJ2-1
TGTGCCAGCAGTTTTCGCCTAGACAATGAGCAGTTCTTC
CASSFRLDNEQFF
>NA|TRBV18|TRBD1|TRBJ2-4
TGTGCCAGCTCACCATTTGACAGGGTGAACATTCAGTACTTC
CASSPFDRVNIQYF